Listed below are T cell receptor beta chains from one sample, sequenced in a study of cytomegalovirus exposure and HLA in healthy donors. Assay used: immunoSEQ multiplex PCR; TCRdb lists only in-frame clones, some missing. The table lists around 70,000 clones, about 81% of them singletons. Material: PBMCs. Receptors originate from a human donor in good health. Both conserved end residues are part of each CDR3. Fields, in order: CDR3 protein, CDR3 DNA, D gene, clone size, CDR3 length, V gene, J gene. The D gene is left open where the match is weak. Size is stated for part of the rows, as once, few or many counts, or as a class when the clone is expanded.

CDR3aa: CASSFERLSYNEQFF; CDR3nt: TGTGCCAGCAGCTTCGAGCGGTTATCCTACAATGAGCAGTTCTTC; d_gene: NA; abundance: NA; len: 15; v_gene: TRBV11-2; j_gene: TRBJ2-1
CDR3aa: CASSSAGTGAFTTNTGELFF; CDR3nt: TGCGCCAGCAGTTCAGCCGGGACAGGTGCGTTTACTACGAACACCGGGGAGCTGTTTTTT; d_gene: TRBD1; abundance: NA; len: 20; v_gene: TRBV10-1; j_gene: TRBJ2-2
CDR3aa: CASSPPDISNYGYTF; CDR3nt: TGTGCCAGCAGTCCCCCGGACATCTCCAACTATGGCTACACCTTC; d_gene: NA; abundance: NA; len: 15; v_gene: TRBV7-9; j_gene: TRBJ1-2
CDR3aa: CASSYAQAKATEAFF; CDR3nt: TGTGCCAGCAGTTACGCGCAGGCCAAAGCCACTGAAGCTTTCTTT; d_gene: NA; abundance: NA; len: 15; v_gene: TRBV6-6; j_gene: TRBJ1-1
CDR3aa: CASSLGGFTGKNIQYF; CDR3nt: TGTGCCAGCAGCTTGGGTGGTTTTACAGGCAAAAACATTCAGTACTTC; d_gene: NA; abundance: NA; len: 16; v_gene: TRBV5-4; j_gene: TRBJ2-4
CDR3aa: CASSPPGQMNTEAFF; CDR3nt: TGTGCCAGCAGCCCACCGGGACAGATGAACACTGAAGCTTTCTTT; d_gene: TRBD1; abundance: NA; len: 15; v_gene: TRBV5-4; j_gene: TRBJ1-1
CDR3aa: CASSLDRVTEAFF; CDR3nt: TGTGCCAGCAGCTTAGACAGGGTCACTGAAGCTTTCTTT; d_gene: NA; abundance: NA; len: 13; v_gene: TRBV7-8; j_gene: TRBJ1-1
CDR3aa: CASSPLGGPQRAYNEQFF; CDR3nt: TGTGCCAGCAGTCCCCTTGGAGGGCCACAGCGAGCCTACAATGAGCAGTTCTTC; d_gene: NA; abundance: NA; len: 18; v_gene: TRBV28; j_gene: TRBJ2-1
CDR3aa: CSVERTSGYNEQFF; CDR3nt: TGCAGCGTTGAAAGGACTAGCGGTTACAATGAGCAGTTCTTC; d_gene: TRBD2; abundance: once; len: 14; v_gene: TRBV29-1; j_gene: TRBJ2-1
CDR3aa: CSVKSGGGQETQYF; CDR3nt: TGCAGCGTTAAGTCGGGGGGGGGCCAAGAGACCCAGTACTTC; d_gene: TRBD2; abundance: few; len: 14; v_gene: TRBV29-1; j_gene: TRBJ2-5
CDR3aa: CASSSLAPPGQANYGYTF; CDR3nt: TGTGCCAGCAGCTCACTTGCCCCGCCAGGACAAGCTAACTATGGCTACACCTTC; d_gene: NA; abundance: NA; len: 18; v_gene: TRBV7-3; j_gene: TRBJ1-2
CDR3aa: CASSKTGGEGYEQFF; CDR3nt: TGTGCCAGCAGTAAGACAGGGGGCGAAGGGTATGAGCAGTTCTTC; d_gene: TRBD1; abundance: NA; len: 15; v_gene: TRBV6-1; j_gene: TRBJ2-1
CDR3aa: CASSSTGWSGPGQYF; CDR3nt: TGTGCCAGCAGCTCTACAGGGTGGTCTGGTCCTGGGCAGTACTTC; d_gene: NA; abundance: NA; len: 15; v_gene: TRBV5-6; j_gene: TRBJ2-7
CDR3aa: CASSLQDTGELFF; CDR3nt: TGTGCCAGCAGTTTACAGGACACCGGGGAGCTGTTTTTT; d_gene: NA; abundance: NA; len: 13; v_gene: TRBV28; j_gene: TRBJ2-2
CDR3aa: CASEPGQGHNEQFF; CDR3nt: TGCGCCAGCGAACCGGGACAGGGTCACAATGAGCAGTTCTTC; d_gene: TRBD1; abundance: NA; len: 14; v_gene: TRBV5-1; j_gene: TRBJ2-1
CDR3aa: CASSLRDSTNYGYTF; CDR3nt: TGTGCCAGCAGCTTACGGGACAGCACTAACTATGGCTACACCTTC; d_gene: TRBD1; abundance: NA; len: 15; v_gene: TRBV7-8; j_gene: TRBJ1-2
CDR3aa: CASSLGPQGSQAQHF; CDR3nt: TGTGCCAGCAGCTTGGGACCTCAGGGCTCTCAGGCCCAGCATTTT; d_gene: NA; abundance: NA; len: 15; v_gene: TRBV5-6; j_gene: TRBJ1-5
CDR3aa: CASSLDHRVGVYEQYF; CDR3nt: TGCGCCAGCAGCTTGGACCACAGGGTGGGTGTCTACGAGCAGTACTTC; d_gene: NA; abundance: NA; len: 16; v_gene: TRBV5-1; j_gene: TRBJ2-7
CDR3aa: CASSLGGTGGVRSYEQYF; CDR3nt: TGCGCCAGCAGCTTGGGTGGGACAGGGGGTGTGAGATCCTACGAGCAGTACTTC; d_gene: TRBD1; abundance: NA; len: 18; v_gene: TRBV5-1; j_gene: TRBJ2-7
CDR3aa: CASSSHVTGTNQPQHF; CDR3nt: TGTGCCAGCAGTTCACACGTGACAGGGACAAATCAGCCCCAGCATTTT; d_gene: TRBD1; abundance: NA; len: 16; v_gene: TRBV27; j_gene: TRBJ1-5
CDR3aa: CASSKYRDRNEKLFF; CDR3nt: TGTGCCAGTAGTAAATACCGGGACAGAAATGAAAAACTGTTTTTT; d_gene: TRBD1; abundance: NA; len: 15; v_gene: TRBV19; j_gene: TRBJ1-4
CDR3aa: CASSPSGGVDNEQFF; CDR3nt: TGTGCCAGCAGCCCTAGTGGGGGCGTCGACAATGAGCAGTTCTTC; d_gene: NA; abundance: few; len: 15; v_gene: TRBV9; j_gene: TRBJ2-1
CDR3aa: CASSVRGAGGYTF; CDR3nt: TGTGCCAGCAGCGTCAGGGGGGCGGGTGGCTACACCTTC; d_gene: TRBD1; abundance: NA; len: 13; v_gene: TRBV5-4; j_gene: TRBJ1-2
CDR3aa: CASSTQTGTTGELFF; CDR3nt: TGTGCCAGCAGCACACAGACAGGGACCACCGGGGAGCTGTTTTTT; d_gene: TRBD1; abundance: NA; len: 15; v_gene: TRBV7-2; j_gene: TRBJ2-2
CDR3aa: CASSPGSGGRTDTQYF; CDR3nt: TGTGCCAGCTCACCAGGTAGCGGGGGGCGCACAGATACGCAGTATTTT; d_gene: TRBD2; abundance: NA; len: 16; v_gene: TRBV18; j_gene: TRBJ2-3
CDR3aa: CASSESGGGDEKLFF; CDR3nt: TGTGCCAGCAGTGAATCCGGAGGGGGCGATGAAAAACTGTTTTTT; d_gene: TRBD1; abundance: NA; len: 15; v_gene: TRBV25-1; j_gene: TRBJ1-4
CDR3aa: CATSQRQSSYEQYF; CDR3nt: TGTGCCACCTCGCAGAGACAAAGCTCCTACGAGCAGTACTTC; d_gene: NA; abundance: NA; len: 14; v_gene: TRBV19; j_gene: TRBJ2-7
CDR3aa: CASSRDRGLVEQYF; CDR3nt: TGTGCCAGCAGCCGGGACAGGGGGCTGGTCGAGCAGTACTTC; d_gene: TRBD1; abundance: NA; len: 14; v_gene: TRBV28; j_gene: TRBJ2-7
CDR3aa: CASSVDRISMGYTF; CDR3nt: TGTGCCAGCAGCGTAGATCGTATTTCTATGGGCTACACCTTC; d_gene: NA; abundance: NA; len: 14; v_gene: TRBV9; j_gene: TRBJ1-2
CDR3aa: CASRGLRINTDTQYF; CDR3nt: TGTGCCAGCAGGGGACTCAGGATAAACACAGATACGCAGTATTTT; d_gene: NA; abundance: NA; len: 15; v_gene: TRBV11-2; j_gene: TRBJ2-3
CDR3aa: CASSLVPGTGHYGYTF; CDR3nt: TGTGCCAGCAGCTTAGTACCAGGGACAGGCCACTATGGCTACACCTTC; d_gene: TRBD1; abundance: NA; len: 16; v_gene: TRBV7-2; j_gene: TRBJ1-2
CDR3aa: CASSPGQGPDTQYF; CDR3nt: TGCGCCAGCAGCCCCGGACAGGGCCCAGATACGCAGTATTTT; d_gene: TRBD1; abundance: NA; len: 14; v_gene: TRBV4-3; j_gene: TRBJ2-3
CDR3aa: CASGQGATNEKLFF; CDR3nt: TGTGCCAGCGGACAGGGGGCAACTAATGAAAAACTGTTTTTT; d_gene: TRBD1; abundance: NA; len: 14; v_gene: TRBV10-3; j_gene: TRBJ1-4
CDR3aa: CAGQLSWQTNSPLHF; CDR3nt: TGTGCCGGACAACTATCCTGGCAGACAAATTCACCCCTCCACTTT; d_gene: NA; abundance: NA; len: 15; v_gene: TRBV5-4; j_gene: TRBJ1-6
CDR3aa: CASSLDAWRPQRNTGELFF; CDR3nt: TGTGCCAGCAGCTTAGATGCCTGGAGGCCACAACGGAACACCGGGGAGCTGTTTTTT; d_gene: NA; abundance: NA; len: 19; v_gene: TRBV7-6; j_gene: TRBJ2-2
CDR3aa: CASTIGRTDTQYF; CDR3nt: TGTGCCAGCACGATCGGTCGAACAGATACGCAGTATTTT; d_gene: NA; abundance: NA; len: 13; v_gene: TRBV2; j_gene: TRBJ2-3
CDR3aa: CASSWNGQLNTEAFF; CDR3nt: TGTGCCAGTAGTTGGAACGGACAGCTGAACACTGAAGCTTTCTTT; d_gene: NA; abundance: NA; len: 15; v_gene: TRBV19; j_gene: TRBJ1-1
CDR3aa: CASSLARRGSNQPQHF; CDR3nt: TGTGCCAGCAGCTTAGCGCGGCGGGGGAGCAATCAGCCCCAGCATTTT; d_gene: NA; abundance: NA; len: 16; v_gene: TRBV7-8; j_gene: TRBJ1-5
CDR3aa: CASSGDDNSPLHF; CDR3nt: TGCGCCAGCAGCGGAGATGATAATTCACCCCTCCACTTT; d_gene: NA; abundance: once; len: 13; v_gene: TRBV5-1; j_gene: TRBJ1-6
CDR3aa: CASTTLNTEAFF; CDR3nt: TGTGCCAGCACCACACTGAACACTGAAGCTTTCTTT; d_gene: NA; abundance: NA; len: 12; v_gene: TRBV5-6; j_gene: TRBJ1-1
CDR3aa: CASSARRDSLNTGELFF; CDR3nt: TGTGCCAGCAGCGCAAGACGCGACAGCCTGAACACCGGGGAGCTGTTTTTT; d_gene: NA; abundance: once; len: 17; v_gene: TRBV9; j_gene: TRBJ2-2
CDR3aa: CAWSTGIYGYTF; CDR3nt: TGTGCCTGGAGTACAGGGATCTATGGCTACACCTTC; d_gene: NA; abundance: NA; len: 12; v_gene: TRBV30; j_gene: TRBJ1-2
CDR3aa: CAWSVDRNTEAFF; CDR3nt: TGTGCCTGGAGTGTGGACAGGAACACTGAAGCTTTCTTT; d_gene: NA; abundance: NA; len: 13; v_gene: TRBV30; j_gene: TRBJ1-1
CDR3aa: CASSERGLAGKNEQFF; CDR3nt: TGTGCCAGCAGTGAAAGAGGGCTAGCGGGGAAAAATGAGCAGTTCTTC; d_gene: TRBD2; abundance: NA; len: 16; v_gene: TRBV6-1; j_gene: TRBJ2-1
CDR3aa: CASSPLSLPYEQYF; CDR3nt: TGTGCCAGCTCACCGTTGAGTTTACCCTACGAGCAGTACTTC; d_gene: NA; abundance: NA; len: 14; v_gene: TRBV18; j_gene: TRBJ2-7
CDR3aa: CASSRGGSSYEQYF; CDR3nt: TGTGCCAGCAGCAGGGGGGGGAGCTCCTACGAGCAGTACTTC; d_gene: NA; abundance: NA; len: 14; v_gene: TRBV11-2; j_gene: TRBJ2-7
CDR3aa: CASSSGTAEYEQYF; CDR3nt: TGTGCCAGCAGCTCCGGGACAGCCGAATACGAGCAGTACTTC; d_gene: TRBD1; abundance: NA; len: 14; v_gene: TRBV11-3; j_gene: TRBJ2-7
CDR3aa: CASSRYVRRQGSSYNSPLHF; CDR3nt: TGTGCCAGCAGCCGTTATGTCCGCCGACAGGGGAGCTCCTATAATTCACCCCTCCACTTT; d_gene: TRBD1; abundance: NA; len: 20; v_gene: TRBV13; j_gene: TRBJ1-6
CDR3aa: CASSLQGPGYEETQYF; CDR3nt: TGTGCCAGCAGCTTACAGGGGCCAGGGTATGAGGAGACCCAGTACTTC; d_gene: NA; abundance: once; len: 16; v_gene: TRBV7-8; j_gene: TRBJ2-5
CDR3aa: CSVAGLGNTEAFF; CDR3nt: TGCAGCGTAGCGGGGCTGGGGAACACTGAAGCTTTCTTT; d_gene: NA; abundance: NA; len: 13; v_gene: TRBV29-1; j_gene: TRBJ1-1
CDR3aa: CASSAPNRGGNEKLFF; CDR3nt: TGTGCCAGCAGTGCACCCAACAGGGGGGGAAATGAAAAACTGTTTTTT; d_gene: TRBD1; abundance: NA; len: 16; v_gene: TRBV27; j_gene: TRBJ1-4
CDR3aa: CASRTGEYGYTF; CDR3nt: TGTGCCAGCAGGACAGGGGAGTATGGCTACACCTTC; d_gene: TRBD1; abundance: NA; len: 12; v_gene: TRBV28; j_gene: TRBJ1-2
CDR3aa: CASSYIRENTEAFF; CDR3nt: TGTGCCAGCAGTTACATACGGGAAAACACTGAAGCTTTCTTT; d_gene: NA; abundance: NA; len: 14; v_gene: TRBV6-5; j_gene: TRBJ1-1
CDR3aa: CASSIRGTGGTSYNSPLHF; CDR3nt: TGTGCCAGTAGTATTCGGGGGACAGGGGGCACCTCCTATAATTCACCCCTCCACTTT; d_gene: TRBD1; abundance: NA; len: 19; v_gene: TRBV19; j_gene: TRBJ1-6
CDR3aa: CASSRTPSSGANVLTF; CDR3nt: TGTGCCAGCAGCCGGACACCGAGCTCTGGGGCCAACGTCCTGACTTTC; d_gene: NA; abundance: once; len: 16; v_gene: TRBV11-2; j_gene: TRBJ2-6
CDR3aa: CASSPTGGGNTIYF; CDR3nt: TGTGCCAGCAGCCCCACAGGGGGCGGAAACACCATATATTTT; d_gene: TRBD1; abundance: NA; len: 14; v_gene: TRBV7-3; j_gene: TRBJ1-3
CDR3aa: CASNPQGSHNSSYEQYF; CDR3nt: TGTGCCAGCAACCCACAGGGGTCCCATAATAGCTCCTACGAGCAGTACTTC; d_gene: TRBD1; abundance: once; len: 17; v_gene: TRBV5-8; j_gene: TRBJ2-7
CDR3aa: CAISESGQGPREYF; CDR3nt: TGTGCCATCAGTGAGAGTGGACAGGGCCCCCGAGAGTACTTC; d_gene: TRBD1; abundance: NA; len: 14; v_gene: TRBV10-3; j_gene: TRBJ2-7
CDR3aa: CSVVLGGKSTEAFF; CDR3nt: TGCAGCGTTGTTTTAGGGGGCAAAAGCACTGAAGCTTTCTTT; d_gene: TRBD1; abundance: NA; len: 14; v_gene: TRBV29-1; j_gene: TRBJ1-1